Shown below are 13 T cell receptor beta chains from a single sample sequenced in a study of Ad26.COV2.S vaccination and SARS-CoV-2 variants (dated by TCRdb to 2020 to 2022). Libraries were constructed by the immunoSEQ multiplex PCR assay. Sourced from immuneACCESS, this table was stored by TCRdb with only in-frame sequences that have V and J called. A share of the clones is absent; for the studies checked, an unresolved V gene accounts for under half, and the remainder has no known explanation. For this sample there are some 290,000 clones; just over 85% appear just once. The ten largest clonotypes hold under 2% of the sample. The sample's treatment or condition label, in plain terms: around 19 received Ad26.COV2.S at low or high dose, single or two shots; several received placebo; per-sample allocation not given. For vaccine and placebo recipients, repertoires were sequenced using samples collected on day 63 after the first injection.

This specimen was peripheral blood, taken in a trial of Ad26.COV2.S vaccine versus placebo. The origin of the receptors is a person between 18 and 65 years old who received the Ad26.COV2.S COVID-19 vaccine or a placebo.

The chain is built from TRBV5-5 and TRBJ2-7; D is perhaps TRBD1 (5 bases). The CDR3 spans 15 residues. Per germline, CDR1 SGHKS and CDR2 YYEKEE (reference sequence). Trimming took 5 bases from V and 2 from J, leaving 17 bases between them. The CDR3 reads CASRRSREGAYEQYF. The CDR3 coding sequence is TGTGCCAGCAGAAGAAGCAGGGAAGGGGCCTACGAGCAGTACTTC. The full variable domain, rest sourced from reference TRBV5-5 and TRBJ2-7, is DAGVTQSPTHLIKTRGQQVTLRCSPISGHKSVSWYQQVLGQGPQFIFQYYEKEERGRGNFPDRFSARQFPNYSSELNVNALLLGDSALYLCASRRSREGAYEQYFGPGTRLTVT.

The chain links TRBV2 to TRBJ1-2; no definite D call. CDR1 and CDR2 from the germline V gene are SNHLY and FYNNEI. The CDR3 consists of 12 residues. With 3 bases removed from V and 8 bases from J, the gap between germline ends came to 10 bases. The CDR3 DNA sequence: TGTGCCAGCAGTGACAGCCAGAAAGGCTACACCTTC. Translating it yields CASSDSQKGYTF.

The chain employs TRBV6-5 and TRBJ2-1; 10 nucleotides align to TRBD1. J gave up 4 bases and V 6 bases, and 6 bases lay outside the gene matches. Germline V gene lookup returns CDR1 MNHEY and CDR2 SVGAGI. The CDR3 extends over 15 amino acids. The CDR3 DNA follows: TGTGCCAGCAGCAACCGGGACAGGGGTTACAATGAGCAGTTCTTC. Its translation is CASSNRDRGYNEQFF.

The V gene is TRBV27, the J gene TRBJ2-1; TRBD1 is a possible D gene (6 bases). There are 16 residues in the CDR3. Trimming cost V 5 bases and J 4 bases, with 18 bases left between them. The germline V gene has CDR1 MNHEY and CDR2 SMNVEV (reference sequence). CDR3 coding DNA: TGTGCCAGCAGTCCCGGGACGGCAGGGGCTTACAATGAGCAGTTCTTC. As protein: CASSPGTAGAYNEQFF.

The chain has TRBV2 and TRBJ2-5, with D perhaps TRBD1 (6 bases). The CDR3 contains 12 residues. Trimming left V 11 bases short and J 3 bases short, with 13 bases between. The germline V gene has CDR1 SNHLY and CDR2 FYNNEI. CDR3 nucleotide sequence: TGTGCCGACAGGTCTACCAAAGAGACCCAGTACTTC. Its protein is CADRSTKETQYF.

The CDR3, as DNA: TGTGCCAGCAGGTCGGGGGGCTATGGCTACACCTTC. Translating gives CASRSGGYGYTF. The chain is built from TRBV6-5 and TRBJ1-2; perhaps TRBD1 as D (5 bases). The CDR3 contains 12 residues. Germline V gene lookup returns CDR1 MNHEY and CDR2 SVGAGI. V was pared by 6 bases and J by 4 bases, with 9 bases between.

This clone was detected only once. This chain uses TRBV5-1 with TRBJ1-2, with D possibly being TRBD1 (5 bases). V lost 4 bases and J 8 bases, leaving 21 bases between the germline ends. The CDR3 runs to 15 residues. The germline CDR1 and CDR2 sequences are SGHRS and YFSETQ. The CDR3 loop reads CASSRTGTSNAGYTF. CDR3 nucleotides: TGCGCCAGCAGCCGCACCGGGACTTCCAACGCAGGCTACACCTTC.

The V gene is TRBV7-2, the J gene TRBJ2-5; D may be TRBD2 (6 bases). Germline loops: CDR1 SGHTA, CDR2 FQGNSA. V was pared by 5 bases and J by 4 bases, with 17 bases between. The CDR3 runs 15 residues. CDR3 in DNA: TGTGCCAGCAGCCCACGGGACTCATATCGAGAGACCCAGTACTTC. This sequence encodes CASSPRDSYRETQYF.

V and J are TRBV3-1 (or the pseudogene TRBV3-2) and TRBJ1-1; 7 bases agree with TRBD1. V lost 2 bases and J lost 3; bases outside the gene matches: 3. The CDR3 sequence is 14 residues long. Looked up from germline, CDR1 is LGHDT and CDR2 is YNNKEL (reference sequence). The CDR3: CASSQLQGYTEAFF. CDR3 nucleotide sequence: TGTGCCAGCAGCCAACTACAGGGGTACACTGAAGCTTTCTTT.

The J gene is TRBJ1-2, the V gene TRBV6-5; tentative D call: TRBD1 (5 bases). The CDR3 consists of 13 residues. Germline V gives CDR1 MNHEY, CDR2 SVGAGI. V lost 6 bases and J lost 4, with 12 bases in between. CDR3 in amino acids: CASRPTEAYGYTF. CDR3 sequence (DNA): TGTGCCAGCAGACCGACAGAGGCCTATGGCTACACCTTC.

The DNA of the CDR3 is TGTGCCAGCTCACCCGGGACAGGGGGCACAGAGACCCAGTACTTC. It yields the protein CASSPGTGGTETQYF. This chain connects TRBV18 to TRBJ2-5; 12 bases line up with TRBD1. The V gene end was trimmed by 3 bases and the J gene end by 4 bases; junction bases not matched to a gene: 3. CDR3 length equals 15 residues. CDR1 and CDR2 (germline): KGHSH, LQKENI.

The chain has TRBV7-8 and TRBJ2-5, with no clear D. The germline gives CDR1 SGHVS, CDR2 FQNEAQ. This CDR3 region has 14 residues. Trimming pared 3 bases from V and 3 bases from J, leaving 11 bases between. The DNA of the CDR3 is TGTGCCAGCAGCTTTAGGACCCTTGAAGAGACCCAGTACTTC. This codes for CASSFRTLEETQYF.

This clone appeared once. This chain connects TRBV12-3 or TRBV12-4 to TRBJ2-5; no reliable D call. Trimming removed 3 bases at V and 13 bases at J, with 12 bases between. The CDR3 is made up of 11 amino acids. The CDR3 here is CASSFLRRLYF. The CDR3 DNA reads TGTGCCAGCAGTTTCTTGAGACGGTTGTACTTC.